These T cell receptor beta chains were read from a single sample in a study of neoadjuvant nivolumab and ipilimumab in lung cancer. This table comes from immunoSEQ multiplex PCR, and its TCRdb copy is limited to in-frame clones, with some not included. Of 18,000 or so clones listed, roughly 80% are singletons. Sequencing used tumor tissue, obtained after neoadjuvant nivolumab, alone or with ipilimumab, at or shortly before surgery. The receptor set was obtained from an adult with non-small cell lung cancer. CDR3s include the opening cysteine and the closing phenylalanine or tryptophan. Each record gives: clone size, V gene, J gene, D gene, CDR3 DNA, CDR3 protein. A D gene is named only where the DNA matches it firmly. Expanded clones are given a class, and other clones once, few, many or no size at all.

-	TRBV7-2	TRBJ1-1	-	TGTGCCAGCAGCTTAGGGGGGGGCGGTGGCACTGAAGCTTTCTTT	CASSLGGGGGTEAFF
few	TRBV7-9	TRBJ1-3	-	TGTGCCAGCAGCTCCTTGACAGGCCACTCTGGAAACACCATATATTTT	CASSSLTGHSGNTIYF
-	TRBV7-9	TRBJ1-4	TRBD1	TGTGCCAGCAGCCCCGGACAGGTGCCTAATGAAAAACTGTTTTTT	CASSPGQVPNEKLFF
-	TRBV5-5	TRBJ2-7	-	TGTGCCAGCAGCTTGTCTGGGGGTCAGCAGTACTTC	CASSLSGGQQYF
-	TRBV6-1	TRBJ1-5	-	TGTGCCAGCAGTGAAATCCTAAATCAGCCCCAGCATTTT	CASSEILNQPQHF
-	TRBV29-1	TRBJ2-5	-	TGCAGCGTTGAAGTTGCTAGCAGTTACCAAGAGACCCAGTACTTC	CSVEVASSYQETQYF
-	TRBV30	TRBJ1-2	TRBD1	TGTGCCTGGAGTGCGCAGGGGGCGGGGTATGGCTACACCTTC	CAWSAQGAGYGYTF
-	TRBV30	TRBJ1-6	-	TGTGCCTGGAGTGTAACGAAAGGAAGTTCCTATAATTCACCCCTCCACTTT	CAWSVTKGSSYNSPLHF
-	TRBV6-5	TRBJ1-6	-	TGTGCCAGCAGTTACTCCGCATCAGGGGCCCTCCGACCCCTCCACTTT	CASSYSASGALRPLHF
-	TRBV5-6	TRBJ1-1	-	TGTGCCAGCAGCTTGTCCGGTGGGGGTACTGAAGCTTTCTTT	CASSLSGGGTEAFF
-	TRBV9	TRBJ2-2	-	TGTGCCAGCAGCCCCCGGGAAGGAATAAACACCGGGGAGCTGTTTTTT	CASSPREGINTGELFF
once	TRBV19	TRBJ1-1	-	TGTGCCAGTAAAAACATGAACACTGAAGCTTTCTTT	CASKNMNTEAFF
-	TRBV9	TRBJ2-5	-	TGTGCCAGCAGCGTAGCCATGTTCGGGACCCAGTACTTC	CASSVAMFGTQYF
-	TRBV5-1	TRBJ2-6	-	TGCGCCAGCAGCTCTTCTAACGAGGCCAACGTCCTGACTTTC	CASSSSNEANVLTF
-	TRBV7-2	TRBJ1-5	-	TGTGCCAGCAGCCCTGGGGGGGCACGGAATCAGCCCCAGCATTTT	CASSPGGARNQPQHF
-	TRBV7-2	TRBJ1-2	-	TGTGCCAGCAGCTTATCGGGCGGGATAGATGGCGGCTACACCTTC	CASSLSGGIDGGYTF
-	TRBV5-4	TRBJ2-1	-	TGTGCCAGCAGCGTGGGGGGATCGGATGAGCAGTTCTTC	CASSVGGSDEQFF
-	TRBV5-6	TRBJ2-2	-	TGTGCCAGCAGCTTCGGGTCCATGAGGGGTAACACCGGGGAGCTGTTTTTT	CASSFGSMRGNTGELFF
-	TRBV6-5	TRBJ2-7	-	TGTGCCAGCAGCCCCCAGGGGGGGTTAAAGTACTTC	CASSPQGGLKYF
-	TRBV13	TRBJ1-1	-	TGTGCCAGCAGGGCGTCGGGCCGTTCCACTGAAGCTTTCTTT	CASRASGRSTEAFF
-	TRBV5-1	TRBJ2-3	TRBD2	TGCGCCAGCAGCTTACTAGCGGGGGCTCACCTTAGCACAGATACGCAGTATTTT	CASSLLAGAHLSTDTQYF